Below are 5 T cell receptor beta chains sequenced from a single sample in a study of T cells in Graves' hyperthyroidism and ophthalmopathy. The source material, RNA transcripts, was used to amplify TCR beta CDR3 regions. HTBI primers drove first-round RT-PCR of the TCR CDR3. TCRdb passed the multiplex PCR reads through MiXCR, listing each CDR3 protein once. The table has approximately 370,000 distinct CDR3 sequences, about 15% seen once. Specimen: blood. The receptors were gathered from a woman in her thirties with Graves' hyperthyroidism.

This chain uses TRBV2 with TRBJ1-3; D ambiguous. The germline V gene has CDR1 SNHLY and CDR2 FYNNEI. This CDR3 has 16 residues. V was shortened by 5 bases and J by 4 bases, with 18 bases between the two germline ends. The CDR3 nucleotides are TGTGCCAGCAGTCAATGGTCCTCCCTCCGGGGAAACACCATATATTTT. Translation gives CASSQWSSLRGNTIYF.

The chain has TRBV28 and TRBJ1-2, with TRBD1 as a possible D gene (6 bases). Germline assignment: CDR1 MDHEN and CDR2 SYDVKM. V lost 3 bases to trimming and J lost 13 bases, with 24 bases between them. This CDR3 spans 15 amino acids. This CDR3 reads CASSFRAGVPRTGTF. As DNA, the CDR3 is TGTGCCAGCAGTTTTAGGGCAGGGGTACCCCGAACGGGCACCTTC.

This clonotype has only a few counts. V and J are TRBV3-1 and TRBJ2-7; 10 bases map to TRBD2. The CDR3 consists of 16 residues. V gave up 0 bases and J gave up 5 bases; unmatched junction bases: 7. Germline V CDR1 and CDR2: LGHDT, YNNKEL (reference sequence). CDR3: CASSQDRLAGVHEQYF. The CDR3, as DNA: TGTGCCAGCAGCCAAGATCGTCTAGCGGGAGTTCACGAGCAGTACTTC.

This clonotype was recorded at least ten times. V gene TRBV18 combines with J gene TRBJ2-5; D is perhaps TRBD2 (6 bases). The V end lost 3 bases, the J end lost 2 bases, and 7 bases lay between the germline ends. The CDR3 has 13 amino acids. Germline CDR1 and CDR2: KGHSH and LQKENI. The CDR3, as DNA: TGTGCCAGCTCACCTGGACTACAAGAGACCCAGTACTTC. Translating gives CASSPGLQETQYF.

This clonotype was counted only a few times. V usage is TRBV5-6 and J usage is TRBJ1-6, with TRBD1 as a possible D gene (6 bases). V was shortened by 1 base and J by 7 bases, with 12 bases between the two germline ends. Germline CDR1 SGHDT, CDR2 YYEEEE. The CDR3 runs 15 residues. CDR3 amino acids: CASSLRGRGNSPLHF. The CDR3 DNA sequence: TGTGCCAGCAGCTTGAGGGGCAGGGGAAATTCACCCCTCCACTTT.